This T cell receptor beta chain stems from a study of shared clonotypes between healthy human individuals. V was clipped by 6 bases and J by 0 bases, with 9 bases between them. The CDR3 runs 14 residues. The germline gives CDR1 MDHEN, CDR2 SYDVKM. Execution of the assay was at deep level. The assay was immunoSEQ multiplex PCR, and TCRdb's table has in-frame clones only and misses some. This table holds 1.4 million or so clones, around 98.5% found once. The study drew all its donors from Caucasian adults living in Nashville, Tennessee. The chain combines TRBV28 with TRBJ2-1, with D unclear. The receptor was isolated from a man in his thirties or forties in good health. The material sequenced was naive CD4+ T cells sorted from blood. Subset noted: CD45RA+ positively selected. CDR3 residues: CASRLLSSYNEQFF. In nucleotides, the CDR3 is TGTGCCAGCAGACTCCTGAGCTCCTACAATGAGCAGTTCTTC.